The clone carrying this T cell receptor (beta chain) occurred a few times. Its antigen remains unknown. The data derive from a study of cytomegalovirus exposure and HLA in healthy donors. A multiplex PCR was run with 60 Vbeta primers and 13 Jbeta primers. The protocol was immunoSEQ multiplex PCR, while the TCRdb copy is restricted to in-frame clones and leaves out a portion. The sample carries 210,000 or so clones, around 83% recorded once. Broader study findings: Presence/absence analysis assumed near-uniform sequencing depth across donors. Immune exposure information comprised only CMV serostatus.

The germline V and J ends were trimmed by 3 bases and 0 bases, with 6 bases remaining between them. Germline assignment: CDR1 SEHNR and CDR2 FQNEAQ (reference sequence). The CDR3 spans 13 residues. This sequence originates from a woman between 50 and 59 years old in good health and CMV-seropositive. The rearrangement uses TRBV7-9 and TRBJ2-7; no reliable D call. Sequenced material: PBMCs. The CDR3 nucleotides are TGTGCCAGCAGCTTGAGAGACTCCTACGAGCAGTACTTC. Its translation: CASSLRDSYEQYF.